These 32 T cell receptor beta chains were all obtained from the same sample, sequenced in a study of beta chain features in type 1 diabetes. Study-wide points: Researchers report that Type 1 diabetes patients had moderately but significantly shorter TCRB CDR3s across all four CD4+ subsets.

Expressed TCRB transcripts were sequenced, since all the RNA that had been isolated was reverse transcribed. Using immunoSEQ multiplex PCR, the repertoire was profiled, and TCRdb retains in-frame clones only, with some absent. The sample shows 550,000 to 850,000 clones, under 15% of them seen only once. The antigens these receptors bind are not known. The sample consisted of naive CD4+ T cells from blood. The source of these receptors is a man in his late teens or twenties with type 1 diabetes.

The J gene is TRBJ2-2, the V gene TRBV6-5, with D perhaps given as TRBD1 or TRBD2 (5 bases each). V was pared by 8 bases and J by 7 bases, with 20 bases between. Germline V gene lookup returns CDR1 MNHEY and CDR2 SVGAGI. This CDR3 has 15 amino acids. CDR3 sequence reads: CASLRDGVRGGELFF. In nucleotides, the CDR3 is TGTGCCAGCTTAAGGGACGGTGTTCGTGGCGGGGAGCTGTTTTTT.

V is TRBV23-1 and J is TRBJ1-6; 7 nucleotides align to TRBD1. TRBV23-1 counts as an open reading frame of uncertain function. The V segment lost 5 bases and the J segment 9 bases; nucleotides outside the gene matches: 10. CDR3 length: 15 residues. This chain's CDR3 is CASSSDRVMRSPLHF. CDR3 in DNA: TGCGCCAGCAGTTCCGACAGGGTGATGCGTTCACCCCTCCACTTT.

CDR3 nucleotides: TGCGCCAGCAGTCCAGAAGGGGGTCCAAATCAGCCCCAGCATTTT. Residues: CASSPEGGPNQPQHF. V is TRBV5-1 and J is TRBJ1-5; possibly TRBD1 for D (6 bases). The CDR3 contains 15 residues. CDR1 SGHRS and CDR2 YFSETQ come from the germline V gene. Trimming removed 5 bases at V and 4 bases at J, with 16 bases between.

This clone was observed a handful of times. The chain uses TRBV9 and TRBJ2-5; TRBD1 agrees at 8 bases. The CDR3 extends over 13 amino acids. Trimming took 3 bases from V and 5 from J; bases not matched to a gene: 3. CDR1 and CDR2 from the germline V gene are SGDLS and YYNGEE. The CDR3 is CASSATGVETQYF. The CDR3 DNA is TGTGCCAGCAGCGCGACAGGGGTCGAGACCCAGTACTTC.

This clone turned up a few times. The chain combines TRBV9 with TRBJ2-7, with 12 bases matching TRBD1. V dropped 3 bases and J dropped 6; count of bases not matched to a gene: 13. This CDR3 contains 17 residues. CDR1 SGDLS and CDR2 YYNGEE come from the germline V gene. The CDR3 here is CASSGPPDRDRGLEQYF. CDR3 sequence (DNA): TGTGCCAGCAGCGGACCCCCCGACCGGGACAGGGGGCTCGAGCAGTACTTC.

The rearrangement uses TRBV7-9 and TRBJ1-2; D is unclear. Trimming left V 4 bases short and J 5 bases short, with 8 bases between. The CDR3 loop spans 12 amino acids. CDR1 SEHNR and CDR2 FQNEAQ come from the germline V gene (reference sequence). This CDR3 reads CASSSEGYGYTF. The CDR3, as DNA: TGTGCCAGCAGCTCCGAGGGTTATGGCTACACCTTC.

This chain uses TRBV19 with TRBJ1-1; D remains unclear. CDR3 length equals 12 residues. Germline CDR1 reads LNHDA; CDR2 reads SQIVND (reference sequence). The V end lost 8 bases, the J end lost 2 bases, and 9 bases lay between the germline ends. This CDR3 reads CASGQVNTEAFF. As DNA, the CDR3 is TGTGCCAGTGGTCAAGTAAACACTGAAGCTTTCTTT.

The genes are TRBV10-3 and TRBJ1-1, with D maybe TRBD1 (5 bases). Trimming shortened V by 8 bases and J by 5 bases, and 9 bases separated the two germline ends. The germline gives CDR1 ENHRY, CDR2 SYGVKD. The CDR3 extends over 11 amino acids. CDR3 in amino acids: CAIGGDTEAFF. The CDR3 DNA follows: TGTGCCATCGGAGGGGATACTGAAGCTTTCTTT.

The gene calls are TRBV7-9 and TRBJ1-1; TRBD1 matches at 8 bases. CDR1 and CDR2 (germline): SEHNR, FQNEAQ (reference sequence). The CDR3 contains 15 residues. V dropped 0 bases and J dropped 3; count of bases not matched to a gene: 3. The CDR3 sequence: CASSLAGTGYTEAFF. In DNA form, the CDR3 reads TGTGCCAGCAGCTTAGCAGGGACAGGCTACACTGAAGCTTTCTTT.

V gene TRBV6-5 combines with J gene TRBJ1-1; D uncertain. The V and J ends lost 5 bases and 7 bases respectively, with 17 bases between them. Germline assignment: CDR1 MNHEY and CDR2 SVGAGI. The CDR3 is 14 amino acids. The CDR3 sequence is CASSESGRNDEAFF. CDR3 sequence (DNA): TGTGCCAGCAGTGAATCGGGAAGGAACGATGAAGCTTTCTTT.

With regard to this clone: This CDR3 is also generated by other DNA sequences in the sample. V and J are TRBV20-1 and TRBJ1-1, with D possibly TRBD1 on 5 matching bases. This CDR3 contains 11 residues. Germline V gene sequence: CDR1 DFQATT, CDR2 SNEGSKA (reference sequence). The CDR3 loop is CSAGGNTEAFF. The CDR3 DNA reads TGCAGCGCGGGGGGGAACACTGAAGCTTTCTTT.

This clone was observed a few times. J is TRBJ1-1 and V is TRBV5-5; TRBD1 might be the D (5 bases). Germline V CDR1 and CDR2: SGHKS, YYEKEE (reference sequence). The CDR3 spans 15 residues. The V and J ends lost 0 bases and 0 bases respectively, with 9 bases between them. The CDR3 reads CASSLVVGLNTEAFF. CDR3 sequence (DNA): TGTGCCAGCAGCTTGGTGGTGGGACTGAACACTGAAGCTTTCTTT.

The sample holds a few counts of this clone. This chain links TRBV5-1 with TRBJ1-2; no definite D call. Trimming shortened V by 1 base and J by 7 bases, and 8 bases separated the two germline ends. Looked up from germline, CDR1 is SGHRS and CDR2 is YFSETQ. The CDR3 covers 12 residues. CDR3 nucleotide sequence: TGCGCCAGCAGCTTGACGGATGCTGGCTACACCTTC. Its translation: CASSLTDAGYTF. Drawing the rest from reference TRBV5-1 and TRBJ1-2, the complete variable domain is KAGVTQTPRYLIKTRGQQVTLSCSPISGHRSVSWYQQTPGQGLQFLFEYFSETQRNKGNFPGRFSGRQFSNSRSEMNVSTLELGDSALYLCASSLTDAGYTFGSGTRLTVV.

This clone occurred a few times. The junction departs from the called germline gene at one end, perhaps through a read error. The chain is built from TRBV7-7 and TRBJ2-5; 9 positions agree with TRBD2. From germline, CDR1 is SSHAT and CDR2 FNYEAQ (reference sequence). The length of the CDR3 is 15 residues. CDR3 in DNA: TGTGCTAGCAGCTTAGGAACGACTAGCGGTGAGACCCAGTACTTC. Protein product: CASSLGTTSGETQYF.

This clone has more than one count but fewer than ten. J is TRBJ2-1 and V is TRBV7-9, with a possible D match to TRBD2 (6 bases). Germline V gene sequence: CDR1 SEHNR, CDR2 FQNEAQ (reference sequence). The CDR3 is 15 residues long. The V end was cut by 4 bases, the J end by 2 bases, with 12 bases between. This CDR3 reads CASSSGVGTYNEQFF. CDR3 bases: TGTGCCAGCAGCTCGGGGGTTGGAACCTACAATGAGCAGTTCTTC.

Only a few counts were recorded for this clone. The rearrangement joins TRBV4-1 to TRBJ1-1; no clear D. There are 17 residues in the CDR3. CDR1 is MGHRA, CDR2 YSYEKL, per germline. Trimming left V 1 base short and J 2 bases short, with 17 bases between. This CDR3 is CASSQVLTDIVNTEAFF. CDR3 coding DNA: TGCGCCAGCAGCCAAGTCTTAACAGACATTGTTAACACTGAAGCTTTCTTT.

In its sample, this clone was seen a few times. The rearrangement joins TRBV6-1 to TRBJ2-6; tentatively, D is TRBD1 (6 bases). CDR1 MNHNS and CDR2 SASEGT come from the germline V gene. V shed 6 bases and J shed 2 bases, with 11 bases lying between them. CDR3 length equals 15 residues. The CDR3, as DNA: TGTGCCAGCAGCCCCAACAGGGCTGGGGCCAACGTCCTGACTTTC. This sequence encodes CASSPNRAGANVLTF.

The CDR3 bases are TGTGCCAGCAGCTCACCTACAGGGTTTGAAAACACCTTC. Protein sequence: CASSSPTGFENTF. The gene calls are TRBV11-2 and TRBJ1-2; TRBD1 might be the D (6 bases). V was pared by 4 bases and J by 12 bases, with 18 bases between. The CDR3 loop spans 13 amino acids. Germline lookup yields CDR1 SGHAT and CDR2 FQNNGV.

J is TRBJ2-1 and V is TRBV2; weak D call: TRBD2 (6 bases). CDR3 size: 15 residues. Germline CDR1 and CDR2: SNHLY and FYNNEI. Trimming left V 7 bases short and J 9 bases short, with 22 bases between. The CDR3 loop reads CASTVLALQGSEQFF. CDR3 nucleotides: TGTGCCAGCACGGTGCTAGCGTTACAAGGAAGTGAGCAGTTCTTC.

In this sample, this clone turned up a few times. V is TRBV19 and J is TRBJ2-1, with D possibly TRBD1 on 6 matching bases. The germline gives CDR1 LNHDA, CDR2 SQIVND (reference sequence). The CDR3 runs to 14 residues. V was shortened by 5 bases and J by 5 bases, with 13 bases between the two germline ends. The CDR3, as DNA: TGTGCCAGTAGTGTCGACAGGAGTAACAATGAGCAGTTCTTC. This encodes CASSVDRSNNEQFF.

As concerns this clone: A junction end diverges from the germline sequence, so it may reflect a read error. At the DNA level, this CDR3 is encoded by other sequences in the same sample as well. This chain joins TRBV6-5 and TRBJ1-1, with a possible D match to TRBD1 (5 bases). CDR1 and CDR2 (germline): MNHEY, SVGAGI. There are 13 residues in the CDR3. This CDR3 reads CASSFQGNTEAFF. CDR3 nucleotide sequence: TGCGCCAGCAGTTTTCAGGGGAACACTGAAGCTTTCTTT.

V usage is TRBV11-1 and J usage is TRBJ1-6; tentatively, D is TRBD1 (5 bases). Germline lookup yields CDR1 SGHAT and CDR2 FQDESV (reference sequence). V was pared by 3 bases and J by 8 bases, with 17 bases between. There are 16 residues in the CDR3. The CDR3 DNA is TGTGCCAGCAGCTTGAGTTGGGGCCAGAGGCATTCACCCCTCCACTTT. This encodes CASSLSWGQRHSPLHF.

V gene TRBV5-1 combines with J gene TRBJ2-7; D might be TRBD1 (6 bases). V was shortened by 4 bases and J by 6 bases, with 20 bases between the two germline ends. CDR1 and CDR2 from the germline V gene are SGHRS and YFSETQ. The CDR3 extends over 15 amino acids. Here the CDR3 reads CASSLRTVGNSEQYF. The DNA for the CDR3 is TGCGCCAGCAGCCTACGGACAGTCGGGAACTCCGAGCAGTACTTC.

The CDR3 DNA follows: TGTGCCAGCAGCTTAGAAGGGGCCGGATACAATGAGCAGTTCTTC. This codes for CASSLEGAGYNEQFF. The chain uses TRBV11-2 and TRBJ2-1, with D perhaps matching TRBD1 (5 bases). Per germline, CDR1 SGHAT and CDR2 FQNNGV. CDR3 length equals 15 residues. Trimming took 0 bases from V and 4 from J, leaving 10 bases between them.

The CDR3, as DNA: TGTGCCAGCTCACCGTCCAACCCGAAAGGGACTGAAGCTTTCTTT. It translates to CASSPSNPKGTEAFF. The rearrangement joins TRBV18 to TRBJ1-1; D gene ambiguous. V lost 3 bases to trimming and J lost 5 bases, with 16 bases between them. Germline V CDR1 and CDR2: KGHSH, LQKENI. The CDR3 is 15 residues long.

The V call is TRBV11-2, the J call TRBJ2-4, with TRBD1 matching 9 bases. J lost 2 bases, V lost 5 bases, and 4 bases had no gene match. This CDR3 is built from 15 residues. Germline V gives CDR1 SGHAT, CDR2 FQNNGV. CDR3 sequence (DNA): TGTGCCAGCAGCCGGGACAGGGATACCAAAAACATTCAGTACTTC. Its translation: CASSRDRDTKNIQYF.

This clone was detected a few times. This rearrangement joins TRBV4-2 to TRBJ2-1; 8 bases are shared with TRBD2. This CDR3 has 17 amino acids. Germline V gene data show CDR1 as LGHNA and CDR2 as YNFKEQ. After removal of 1 base from V and 6 bases from J, the junction contained 11 bases not matched to a gene. The CDR3 here is CASSQVGVALAGNEQFF. The CDR3 nucleotides read TGTGCCAGCAGCCAAGTAGGAGTGGCGCTAGCGGGCAATGAGCAGTTCTTC.

The chain combines TRBV7-2 with TRBJ2-7, with 7 bases that match TRBD1. Germline CDR1 is SGHTA and CDR2 is FQGNSA. The CDR3 extends over 14 amino acids. Trimming at V came to 5 bases and at J to 6 bases, leaving 10 bases not matched to a gene. Here the CDR3 reads CASSPWTGMREQYF. The CDR3 DNA follows: TGTGCCAGCAGCCCCTGGACAGGCATGCGCGAGCAGTACTTC.

This clone was detected a few times. The CDR3 region has the DNA TGTGCCAGCAGTTACCTAGACAGCCGAGACACAGATACGCAGTATTTT. Residues: CASSYLDSRDTDTQYF. V gene TRBV6-5 combines with J gene TRBJ2-3, with TRBD1 as a possible D gene (5 bases). Trimming removed 2 bases from V and 2 bases from J, with 14 bases in between. Looked up from germline, CDR1 is MNHEY and CDR2 is SVGAGI. This CDR3 has 16 amino acids.

This clone was picked up a small number of times. The chain recombines TRBV5-1 with TRBJ1-5, with D hard to call. Trimming removed 4 bases from V and 7 bases from J, with 12 bases in between. Per the germline V gene, CDR1 is SGHRS and CDR2 is YFSETQ. The CDR3 loop spans 13 amino acids. CDR3 sequence: CASSAVGRQPQHF. Here the CDR3 DNA reads TGCGCCAGCAGCGCCGTGGGAAGACAGCCCCAGCATTTT.

This clone was counted a few times. The chain is built from TRBV4-1 and TRBJ2-5; D is undetermined. The ends were cut back, 0 bases at V and 1 base at J, with 12 bases in the middle. Germline V gene lookup returns CDR1 MGHRA and CDR2 YSYEKL. The CDR3 has 16 amino acids. The CDR3 DNA follows: TGCGCCAGCAGCCAAGATAGCCGCCGCGCCCAAGAGACCCAGTACTTC. Translation gives CASSQDSRRAQETQYF.

The sample holds a few counts of this clone. The chain carries TRBV10-2 and TRBJ1-1, with D hard to call. V gave up 5 bases and J gave up 8 bases, with 3 bases separating them. Germline values: CDR1 WSHSY, CDR2 SAAADI. This CDR3 region has 9 residues. CDR3 region: CASSREAFF. The CDR3 DNA follows: TGCGCCAGCAGTCGGGAAGCTTTCTTT.